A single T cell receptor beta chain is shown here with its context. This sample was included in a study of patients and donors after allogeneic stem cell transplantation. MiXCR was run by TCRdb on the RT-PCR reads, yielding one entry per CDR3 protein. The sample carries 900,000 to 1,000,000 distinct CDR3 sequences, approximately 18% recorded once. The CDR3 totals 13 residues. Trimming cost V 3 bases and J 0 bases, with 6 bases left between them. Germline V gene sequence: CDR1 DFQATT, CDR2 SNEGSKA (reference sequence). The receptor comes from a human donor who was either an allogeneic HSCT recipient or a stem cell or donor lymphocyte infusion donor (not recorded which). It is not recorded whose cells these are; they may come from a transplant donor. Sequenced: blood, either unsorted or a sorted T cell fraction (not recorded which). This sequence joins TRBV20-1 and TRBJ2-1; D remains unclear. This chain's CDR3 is CSARMFSYNEQFF. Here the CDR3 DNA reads TGCAGTGCTAGGATGTTCTCCTACAATGAGCAGTTCTTC.